The present entry profiles one T cell receptor (beta chain) with its context. Antigen specificity is unknown. Germline V lookup: CDR1 KGHSH, CDR2 LQKENI. The length of the CDR3 is 14 residues. V lost 9 bases and J lost 6; bases outside the gene matches: 9. This sample is drawn from a study of T cells after yellow fever vaccination. Points from the study as a whole: By day 5 rather than day 15, the secondary response had peaked, though it was weaker. Clones from primary vaccination mostly reappeared after the booster (96% CD4, less than 90% CD8). The appearance of a small share of clonotypes in both CD4 and CD8 compartments was observed.

A single record per CDR3 protein comes from TCRdb applying MiXCR to the 5' RACE reads. The data hold nearly 550,000 distinct CDR3 sequences, with 15% to 20% observed a single time. V is TRBV18 and J is TRBJ2-3, with 10 positions matching TRBD2. Sequencing was performed on PBMCs, taken 15 days after the yellow fever booster vaccination. The receptor's source is a young man who received the YFV17D yellow fever vaccine. The CDR3 region is CASALLAGEDTQYF. The DNA for the CDR3 is TGTGCCAGTGCCCTCCTAGCGGGAGAGGATACGCAGTATTTT.